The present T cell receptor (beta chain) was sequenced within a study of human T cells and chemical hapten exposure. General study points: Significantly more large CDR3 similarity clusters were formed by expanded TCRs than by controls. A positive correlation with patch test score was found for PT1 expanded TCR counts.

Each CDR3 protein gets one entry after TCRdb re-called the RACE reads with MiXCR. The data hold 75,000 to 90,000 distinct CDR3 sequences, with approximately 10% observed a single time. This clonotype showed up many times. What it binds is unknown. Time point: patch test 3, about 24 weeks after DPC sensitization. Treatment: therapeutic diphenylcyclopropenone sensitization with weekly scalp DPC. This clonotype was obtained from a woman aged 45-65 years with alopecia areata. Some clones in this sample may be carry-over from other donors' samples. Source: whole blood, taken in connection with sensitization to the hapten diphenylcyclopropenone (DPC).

CDR3 sequence (DNA): TGTGCCGCGAGAGGTTTCTCTGGGGCCAACGTCCTGACTTTC. It codes for CAARGFSGANVLTF. The genes are TRBV30 and TRBJ2-6; D not resolved. The V gene's germline CDR1 is GTSNPN and CDR2 SVGIG (reference sequence). The CDR3 has 14 amino acids. V shed 8 bases and J shed 0 bases, with 11 bases lying between them.